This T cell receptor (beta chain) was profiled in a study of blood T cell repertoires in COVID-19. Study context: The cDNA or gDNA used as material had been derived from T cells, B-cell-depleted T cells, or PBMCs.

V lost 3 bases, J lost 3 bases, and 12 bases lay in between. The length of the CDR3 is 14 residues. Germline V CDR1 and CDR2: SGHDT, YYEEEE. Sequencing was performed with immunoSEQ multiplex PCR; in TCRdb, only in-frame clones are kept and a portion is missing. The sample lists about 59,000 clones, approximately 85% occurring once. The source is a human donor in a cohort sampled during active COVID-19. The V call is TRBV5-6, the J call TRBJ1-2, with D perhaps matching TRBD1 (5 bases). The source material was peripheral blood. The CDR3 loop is CASSWDSSDYGYTF. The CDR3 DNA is TGTGCCAGCAGCTGGGACTCCAGCGACTATGGCTACACCTTC.